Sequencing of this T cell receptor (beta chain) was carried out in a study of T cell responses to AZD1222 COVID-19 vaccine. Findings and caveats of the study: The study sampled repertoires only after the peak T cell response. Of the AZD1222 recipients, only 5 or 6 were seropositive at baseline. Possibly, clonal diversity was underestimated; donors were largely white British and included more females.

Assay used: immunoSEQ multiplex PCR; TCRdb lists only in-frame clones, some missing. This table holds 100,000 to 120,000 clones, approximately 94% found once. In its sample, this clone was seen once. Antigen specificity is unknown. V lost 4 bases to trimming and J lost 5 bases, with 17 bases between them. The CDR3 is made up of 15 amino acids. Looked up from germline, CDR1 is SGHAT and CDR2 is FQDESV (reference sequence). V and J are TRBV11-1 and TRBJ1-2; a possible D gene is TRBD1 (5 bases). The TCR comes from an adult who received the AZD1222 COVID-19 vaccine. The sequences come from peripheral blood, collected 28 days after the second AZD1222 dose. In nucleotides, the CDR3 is TGTGCCAGCAGCTACCCGACGGGACCGACGTATGGCTACACCTTC. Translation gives CASSYPTGPTYGYTF.